The rows below give T cell receptor beta chains drawn from one sample of a study of regulatory T cells in long-lasting Graves disease. TCRdb re-analysed the multiplex PCR reads in MiXCR, keeping a single row per CDR3 protein. This table holds about 430,000 distinct CDR3 sequences, roughly 15% found once. These records were also assigned to another study, of T cells in Graves' hyperthyroidism and ophthalmopathy.

The sample was peripheral blood mononuclear cells (PBMCs), taken at new diagnosis, from a patient treated with antithyroid drugs. All receptors come from a woman between 40 and 50 years old with Graves disease. The CDR3 runs from the conserved cysteine through the conserved F or W. A D gene is named only where the DNA matches it firmly. Expanded clones are given a class, and other clones once, few, many or no size at all.

J gene: TRBJ2-3; D gene: TRBD1; clone size: few; V gene: TRBV7-9; CDR3 DNA: TGTGCCAGCAGCCGGGGGACAGGGTTTAATCGGCCCACAGATACGCAGTATTTT; CDR3 protein: CASSRGTGFNRPTDTQYF
J gene: TRBJ2-5; D gene: TRBD2; clone size: many; V gene: TRBV18; CDR3 DNA: TGTGCCAGCTCTCAAGAGCGGGAGGGCCCGTTTGGGGCTGAAGAGACCCAGTACTTC; CDR3 protein: CASSQEREGPFGAEETQYF
J gene: TRBJ1-6; D gene: TRBD1; clone size: many; V gene: TRBV28; CDR3 DNA: TGTGCCAGCAGTTTCAGCTCCGGCGGGACAGGGATTTCACCCCTCCACTTT; CDR3 protein: CASSFSSGGTGISPLHF
J gene: TRBJ2-3; D gene: TRBD2; clone size: many; V gene: TRBV11-1; CDR3 DNA: TGTGCCAGCAGCCGACTAGCGGGCCCTCGGGATACGCAGTATTTT; CDR3 protein: CASSRLAGPRDTQYF
J gene: TRBJ2-1; D gene: TRBD2; clone size: few; V gene: TRBV18; CDR3 DNA: TGTGCCAGCTCACCACCGGGACTAGCGGGAGGCAATGAGCAGTTCTTC; CDR3 protein: CASSPPGLAGGNEQFF
J gene: TRBJ2-7; D gene: NA; clone size: many; V gene: TRBV28; CDR3 DNA: TGTGCCAGCACCCCCCTAAGGGAGAATTCCTACGAGCAGTACTTC; CDR3 protein: CASTPLRENSYEQYF
J gene: TRBJ2-3; D gene: NA; clone size: NA; V gene: TRBV30; CDR3 DNA: TGTGCCTGGAGTAGTAAGGCTGGCACAGATACGCAGTATTTT; CDR3 protein: CAWSSKAGTDTQYF
J gene: TRBJ2-7; D gene: NA; clone size: many; V gene: TRBV15; CDR3 DNA: TGTGCCACCAGCAGAGATGACGAAACCTACGAGCAGTACTTC; CDR3 protein: CATSRDDETYEQYF
J gene: TRBJ1-2; D gene: NA; clone size: many; V gene: TRBV19; CDR3 DNA: TGTGCCAGTAGCCGGGTCGGGGGACTAGATAACTATGGCTACACCTTC; CDR3 protein: CASSRVGGLDNYGYTF
J gene: TRBJ1-4; D gene: NA; clone size: many; V gene: TRBV2; CDR3 DNA: TGTGCCAGCAGTGAACGGTTCGGGGAAGGTGAAAAACTGTTTTTT; CDR3 protein: CASSERFGEGEKLFF
J gene: TRBJ2-7; D gene: NA; clone size: many; V gene: TRBV2; CDR3 DNA: TGTGCCAGCAGTAAAGACAGGGGAGGGGCCGAGCAGTACTTC; CDR3 protein: CASSKDRGGAEQYF
J gene: TRBJ2-7; D gene: NA; clone size: NA; V gene: TRBV6-2/TRBV6-3; CDR3 DNA: TGTGCCAGCAGTGGGACACCCAGAAGCTCCTACGAGCAGTACTTC; CDR3 protein: CASSGTPRSSYEQYF
J gene: TRBJ2-5; D gene: TRBD2; clone size: many; V gene: TRBV7-2; CDR3 DNA: TGTGCCAGCAGCACCGGGACTAGCGGGAGTGCCCTGGCAGAGACCCAGTACTTC; CDR3 protein: CASSTGTSGSALAETQYF
J gene: TRBJ2-1; D gene: NA; clone size: many; V gene: TRBV10-3; CDR3 DNA: TGTGCCATCAGTGAGTCGATTAGCGGCTCCTACAATGAGCAGTTCTTC; CDR3 protein: CAISESISGSYNEQFF
J gene: TRBJ2-5; D gene: TRBD1; clone size: few; V gene: TRBV29-1; CDR3 DNA: TGCAGCGTGGCCCAGGACAGGGCCCCGGGGGAGACCCAGTACTTC; CDR3 protein: CSVAQDRAPGETQYF
J gene: TRBJ2-2; D gene: TRBD2; clone size: NA; V gene: TRBV9; CDR3 DNA: TGTGCCAGCAGCGTAGTTAGCGGGACGGGCACCGGGGAGCTGCTTTTT; CDR3 protein: CASSVVSGTGTGELLF
J gene: TRBJ2-3; D gene: NA; clone size: many; V gene: TRBV27; CDR3 DNA: TGTGCCAGCAGTTGGGATACGCAGTATTTT; CDR3 protein: CASSWDTQYF
J gene: TRBJ2-1; D gene: NA; clone size: few; V gene: TRBV10-3; CDR3 DNA: TGTGCCATCAGTGAGCCCGAAACCGGGGTTTCGGATGAGCAGTTCTTC; CDR3 protein: CAISEPETGVSDEQFF
J gene: TRBJ2-1; D gene: TRBD2; clone size: many; V gene: TRBV28; CDR3 DNA: TGTGCCAGCAGTCCCACTAGCGGGAACAGTCTGAATGAGCAGTTCTTC; CDR3 protein: CASSPTSGNSLNEQFF
J gene: TRBJ2-2; D gene: NA; clone size: few; V gene: TRBV7-8; CDR3 DNA: TGTGCCAGCAGAATCGGGGGCGAGGTGACCGGGGAGCTGTTTTTT; CDR3 protein: CASRIGGEVTGELFF